The TCR beta chain under discussion was sequenced for a study of Ad26.COV2.S vaccination and SARS-CoV-2 variants. Study information: Enrollment placed the donor in the COV1001 Ad26.COV2.S trial arm. In the study, Ad26.COV2.S was injected intramuscularly once, or twice 56 days apart.

This clone was recorded once. The table came from immunoSEQ multiplex PCR; TCRdb's copy has only in-frame clones and leaves some out. Among fewer than 900,000 clones listed, roughly nine tenths were seen once. As for treatment: about 20 received Ad26.COV2.S at low or high dose, single or two shots; about 5 received placebo; per-sample allocation not given. The investigators took samples on day 63 after the first vaccine or placebo injection. Aged 18-55 years, donor was enrolled in Boston in about 2020. This CDR3 spans 14 amino acids. Germline assignment: CDR1 SQVTM and CDR2 ANQGSEA. V lost 3 bases, J lost 2 bases, and 13 bases lay in between.

The TCR was taken from a person between 18 and 65 years old who received the Ad26.COV2.S COVID-19 vaccine or a placebo. Source: peripheral blood, taken in a trial of Ad26.COV2.S vaccine versus placebo. The rearrangement uses TRBV29-1 and TRBJ1-2; a weak D match, TRBD1 (6 bases). The CDR3 reads CSVDIQGTNYGYTF. DNA of the CDR3: TGCAGCGTTGATATTCAGGGGACGAACTATGGCTACACCTTC.